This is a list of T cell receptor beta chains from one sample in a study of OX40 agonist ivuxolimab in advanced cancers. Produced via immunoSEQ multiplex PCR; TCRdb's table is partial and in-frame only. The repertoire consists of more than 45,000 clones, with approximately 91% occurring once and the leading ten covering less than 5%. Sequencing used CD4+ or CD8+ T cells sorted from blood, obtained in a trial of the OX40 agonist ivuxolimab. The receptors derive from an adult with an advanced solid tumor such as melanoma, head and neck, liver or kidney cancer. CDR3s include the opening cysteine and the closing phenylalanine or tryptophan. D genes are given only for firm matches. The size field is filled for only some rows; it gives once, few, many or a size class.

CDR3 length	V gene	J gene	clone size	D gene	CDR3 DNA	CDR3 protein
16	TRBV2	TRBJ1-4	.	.	TGTGCCAGCAGGCAGGGGCGGGCAGAAGTAGAAGAAAAACTGTTTTTT	CASRQGRAEVEEKLFF
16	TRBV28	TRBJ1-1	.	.	TGTGCCAGCAGTGAAAGGCCGACCCCCCTACCCGAGGGAGCTTTCTTT	CASSERPTPLPEGAFF
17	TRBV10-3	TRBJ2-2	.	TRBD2	TGTGCCATCAGTGAGATAACCGGGACTACGAACACCGGGGAGCTGTTTTTT	CAISEITGTTNTGELFF
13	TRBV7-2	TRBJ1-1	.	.	TGTGCCAGCAGCTCCGCCCCCTCGAATCCCGCTTTCTTT	CASSSAPSNPAFF
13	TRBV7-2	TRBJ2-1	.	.	TGTGCCAGCAGCTCGACAGCATACAATGAGCAGTTCTTC	CASSSTAYNEQFF
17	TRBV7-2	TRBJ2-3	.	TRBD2	TGTGCCAGCAGCTTTCCGACTAGCGGGGGAAGCACAGATACGCAGTATTTT	CASSFPTSGGSTDTQYF
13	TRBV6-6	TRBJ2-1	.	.	TGTGCCAGCAGTTACTCACTTTCCAATGAGCAGTTCTTC	CASSYSLSNEQFF
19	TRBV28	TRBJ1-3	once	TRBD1	TGTGCCAGCAGTTTATCCCTTTTCAGAGGACAGGGGCCTGGAAACACCATATATTTT	CASSLSLFRGQGPGNTIYF
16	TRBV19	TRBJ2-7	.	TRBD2	TGTGCCAGTAGTCACGGCGGGAGGGCGGGAACCTACGAGCAGTACTTC	CASSHGGRAGTYEQYF
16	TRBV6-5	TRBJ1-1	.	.	TGTGCCAGCAGTTACACCCTCGAGTCTTCGGACACTGAAGCTTTCTTT	CASSYTLESSDTEAFF
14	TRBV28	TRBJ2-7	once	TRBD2	TGTGCCAGCAGTTTGAGCGGGAGGATCTACGAGCAGTACTTC	CASSLSGRIYEQYF
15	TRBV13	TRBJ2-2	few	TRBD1	TGTGCCAGCAGCCGGGACAGGGCGAACACCGGGGAGCTGTTTTTT	CASSRDRANTGELFF
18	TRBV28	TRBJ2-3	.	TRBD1	TGTGCCAGCAGTATACCGGGACAGGACAATCAAGGAACAGATACGCAGTATTTT	CASSIPGQDNQGTDTQYF
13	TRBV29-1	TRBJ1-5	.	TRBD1	TGCAGCGCCAATACAGGGGGAGGCCAGCCCCAGCATTTT	CSANTGGGQPQHF
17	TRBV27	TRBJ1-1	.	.	TGTGCCAGCAGTTTATCGTTCAGTCAGCTCGCCAAAACTGAAGCTTTCTTT	CASSLSFSQLAKTEAFF
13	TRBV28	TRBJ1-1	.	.	TGTGCCAGCAGTTATGATAGGGGGGTTGAAGCTTTCTTT	CASSYDRGVEAFF
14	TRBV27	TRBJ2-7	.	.	TGTGCCAGCAGTTTATCCAGGGGTTTTTACGAGCAGTACTTC	CASSLSRGFYEQYF
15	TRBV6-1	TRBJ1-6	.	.	TGTGCCAGCAGTCTATTCGGGGATATGATTTCACCCCTCCACTTT	CASSLFGDMISPLHF
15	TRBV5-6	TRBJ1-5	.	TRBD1	TGTGCCAGCAGCTCCCGGGACAGGCCTGATCAGCCCCAGCATTTT	CASSSRDRPDQPQHF
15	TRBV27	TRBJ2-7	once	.	TGTGCCAGCAGTCCAGGGCCCCGAAGCTCCTACGAGCAGTACTTC	CASSPGPRSSYEQYF
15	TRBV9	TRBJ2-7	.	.	TGTGCCAGCAGCCGAAGGTTGACAGACTCCTACGAGCAGTACTTC	CASSRRLTDSYEQYF
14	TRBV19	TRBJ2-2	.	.	TGTGCCAGTAGTGGGTGGGACGGCACCGGGGAGCTGTTTTTT	CASSGWDGTGELFF
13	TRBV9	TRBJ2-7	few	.	TGTGCCAGCAGCGGATCGGACAGCTACGAGCAGTACTTC	CASSGSDSYEQYF
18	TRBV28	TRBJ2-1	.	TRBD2	TGTGCCAGCAGTTTAGTCCCCACTAGCGGGAGGGCCCAAAATGAGCAGTTCTTC	CASSLVPTSGRAQNEQFF
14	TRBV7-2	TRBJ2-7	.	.	TGTGCCAGCAGCCCATATCCGGGCCCCTACGAGCAGTACTTC	CASSPYPGPYEQYF
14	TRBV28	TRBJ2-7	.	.	TGTGCCAGCAGTGCCCGACAGGAACTCCCTGGGCAGTACTTC	CASSARQELPGQYF
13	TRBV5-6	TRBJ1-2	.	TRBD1	TGTGCCAGCGGAGGGCAGGGGGCTGAAGGCTACACCTTC	CASGGQGAEGYTF
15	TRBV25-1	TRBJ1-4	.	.	TGTGCCAGCAGTGATCCTCGAGGGGACTCAGAAAAACTGTTTTTT	CASSDPRGDSEKLFF
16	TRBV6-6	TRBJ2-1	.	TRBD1	TGTGCCAGCAGTTACACCAACCGGGACAGTTACAATGAGCAGTTCTTC	CASSYTNRDSYNEQFF
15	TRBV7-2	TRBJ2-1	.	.	TGTGCCAGCATCGAAGGGGCGGGACTTTTCAATGAGCAGTTCTTC	CASIEGAGLFNEQFF
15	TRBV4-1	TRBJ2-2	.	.	TGCGCCAGCAGCCAAGAAGACTGGTACACCGGGGAGCTGTTTTTT	CASSQEDWYTGELFF
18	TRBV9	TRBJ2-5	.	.	TGTGCCAGCAGCGTAGGACGGGGAGGGGGACATAACCAAGAGACCCAGTACTTC	CASSVGRGGGHNQETQYF
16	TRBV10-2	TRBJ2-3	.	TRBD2	TGCGCCAGCAGTGGAGGACTAGCGGGAGTCACAGATACGCAGTATTTT	CASSGGLAGVTDTQYF
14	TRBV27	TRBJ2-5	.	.	TGTGCCAGCAGTCCCACGACAGGTGGAGAGACCCAGTACTTC	CASSPTTGGETQYF
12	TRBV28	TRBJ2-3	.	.	TGTGCCAGCAGTACGACGGGGGATACGCAGTATTTT	CASSTTGDTQYF
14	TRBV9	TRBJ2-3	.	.	TGTGCCAGCAGCGTGGATTGGAGCACAGATACGCAGTATTTT	CASSVDWSTDTQYF
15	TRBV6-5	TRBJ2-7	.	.	TGTGCCAGCAGTTACTCTGGAGAAGTCGACTACGAGCAGTACTTC	CASSYSGEVDYEQYF
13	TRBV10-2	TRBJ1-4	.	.	TGCGCCAGCCGTGGGCCGAATAATGAAAAACTGTTTTTT	CASRGPNNEKLFF
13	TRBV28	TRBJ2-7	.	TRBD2	TGTGCCAGCAAGAGTAGCGGGCGATACGAGCAGTACTTC	CASKSSGRYEQYF
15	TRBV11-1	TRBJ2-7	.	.	TGTGCCAGCAGCCGAGAACGAGGAGCATTCTACGAGCAGTACTTC	CASSRERGAFYEQYF
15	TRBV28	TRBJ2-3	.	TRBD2	TGTGCCAGCAGTTTGGGGGCGGGAGGGTCCGATACGCAGTATTTT	CASSLGAGGSDTQYF
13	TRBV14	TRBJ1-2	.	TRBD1	TGTGCCAGCAGCCCGGGACAGAGCTATGGCTACACCTTC	CASSPGQSYGYTF
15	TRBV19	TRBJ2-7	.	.	TGTGCCAGTAGTTTGGGGCAGGGGATCACCTACGAGCAGTACTTC	CASSLGQGITYEQYF
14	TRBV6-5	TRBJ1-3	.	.	TGTGCCAGCAGTTACTCGCGGCGGGAGCGGATTCTAAATTTT	CASSYSRRERILNF
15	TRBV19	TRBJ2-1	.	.	TGTGCCAGTAGTATTCTCCGGACTACCTACAATGAGCAGTTCTTC	CASSILRTTYNEQFF
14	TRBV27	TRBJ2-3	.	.	TGTGCCAGTAGCTGGGGACTCGTCACAGATACGCAGTATTTT	CASSWGLVTDTQYF
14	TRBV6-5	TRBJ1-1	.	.	TGTGCCAGCAGTTACGGGGCAGGTTCCACTGAAGCTTTCTTT	CASSYGAGSTEAFF
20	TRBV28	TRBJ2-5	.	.	TGTGCCAGCAGCCGTCCGGGACAGGGCGTCCTAGCGGGAGTAATAGAGACCCAGTACTTC	CASSRPGQGVLAGVIETQYF
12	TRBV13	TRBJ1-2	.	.	TGTGCCAGCAGCTCCCAGGGCTATGGCTACACCTTC	CASSSQGYGYTF
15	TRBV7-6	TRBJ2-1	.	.	TGTGCCAGCAGCTTCACGACAGGCACCGGCGGTGAGCAGTTCTTC	CASSFTTGTGGEQFF
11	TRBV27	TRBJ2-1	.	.	TGTGCCAGCGGCGACTGGAATGAGCAGTTCTTC	CASGDWNEQFF
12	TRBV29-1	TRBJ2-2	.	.	TGCAGCGCGTTTGGGGGCACCGGGGAGCTGTTTTTT	CSAFGGTGELFF
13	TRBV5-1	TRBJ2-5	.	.	TGCGCCAGCAGCTCAGGGTTTGGAGAGACCCAGTACTTC	CASSSGFGETQYF
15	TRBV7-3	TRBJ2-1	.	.	TGTGCCAGCAGCTTATTGGCCAGCTCCTACAATGAGCAGTTCTTC	CASSLLASSYNEQFF
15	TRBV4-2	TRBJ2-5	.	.	TGTGCCAGCAGCCAAGACTTCCGGGGACCAGAGACCCAGTACTTC	CASSQDFRGPETQYF